The 3 T cell receptor beta chains reported below all come from one sample, sequenced in a study of T cell responses to AZD1222 COVID-19 vaccine. Data came from immunoSEQ multiplex PCR; TCRdb stores just in-frame clones and leaves some out. The sample has approximately 110,000 clones; roughly 85% are singletons. The sample here was peripheral blood, taken 28 days after the second AZD1222 dose. The receptors stem from an adult who received the AZD1222 COVID-19 vaccine.

This clone was detected only once. The same CDR3 also results from other DNA sequences found in this sample. The rearrangement links TRBV7-2 to TRBJ2-7, with D perhaps TRBD1 (5 bases). V gave up 0 bases and J gave up 2 bases, with 8 bases separating them. The germline gives CDR1 SGHTA, CDR2 FQGNSA. This CDR3 has 14 residues. CDR3 coding DNA: TGTGCCAGCAGCTTAGCGGCAGGGACCTACGAGCAGTACTTC. Amino acid sequence: CASSLAAGTYEQYF. The full variable domain, rest sourced from reference TRBV7-2 and TRBJ2-7, is GAGVSQSPSNKVTEKGKDVELRCDPISGHTALYWYRQSLGQGLEFLIYFQGNSAPDKSGLPSDRFSAERTGGSVSTLTIQRTQQEDSAVYLCASSLAAGTYEQYFGPGTRLTVT.

A few counts support this clone. V gene TRBV19 combines with J gene TRBJ2-1; 7 bases line up with TRBD2. V lost 4 bases to trimming and J lost 10 bases; unmatched junction nucleotides: 4. Germline assignment: CDR1 LNHDA and CDR2 SQIVND (reference sequence). This CDR3 spans 12 amino acids. CDR3 loop: CASSTGRGEQFF. CDR3 in DNA: TGTGCCAGTAGTACCGGGCGGGGGGAGCAGTTCTTC.

V and J are TRBV6-5 and TRBJ1-6; no reliable D call. The germline CDR1 and CDR2 sequences are MNHEY and SVGAGI. V gave up 2 bases and J gave up 9 bases, with 11 bases separating them. The CDR3 covers 14 residues. The CDR3 bases are TGTGCCAGCAGTTACGGGGTCCCAGCTTCACCCCTCCACTTT. Protein sequence: CASSYGVPASPLHF.